What follows describes a single TCR beta chain. The antigen is undetermined. The CDR3 loop spans 14 amino acids. Trimming removed 4 bases at V and 1 base at J, with 11 bases between. Germline assignment: CDR1 MGHRA and CDR2 YSYEKL. Sequencing libraries made from TCR beta cDNA carried unique molecular identifiers. TCRdb reanalysed the PCR reads using MiXCR and keeps one entry per CDR3 protein. The sample yields 750,000 to 950,000 distinct CDR3 sequences, about 50% seen once. These data originate in a study of post-analysis software for immune sequencing data. Study-level results: Normalized Chao1 diversity in multiple sclerosis patients fell significantly below that of controls. Controls had lower frequencies than patients of about five TRBV segments, which included TRBV5-6, TRBV5-1 and TRBV20-1.

The sequencing sample was made of blood. The rearrangement uses TRBV4-1 and TRBJ2-7; D may be TRBD1 (5 bases). This TCR derives from a girl under 18 with multiple sclerosis. The CDR3 here is CASSLAQASYEQYF. As DNA, the CDR3 is TGCGCCAGCAGCCTCGCACAGGCGTCCTACGAGCAGTACTTC.